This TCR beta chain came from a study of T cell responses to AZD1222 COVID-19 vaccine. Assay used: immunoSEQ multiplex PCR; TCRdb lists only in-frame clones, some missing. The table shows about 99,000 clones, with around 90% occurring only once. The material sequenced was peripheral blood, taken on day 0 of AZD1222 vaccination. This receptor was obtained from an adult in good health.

The CDR3 sequence is CASSLGPQNTEAFF. The CDR3 DNA sequence: TGTGCCAGCAGCTTAGGGCCACAGAACACTGAAGCTTTCTTT. This chain joins TRBV7-9 and TRBJ1-1; D is unclear. Germline-derived CDR1 and CDR2 are SEHNR and FQNEAQ (reference sequence). This CDR3 spans 14 amino acids. V lost 1 base and J lost 1, with 7 bases in between.